These 17 T cell receptor beta chains came from one sample sequenced in a study of cytomegalovirus exposure and HLA in healthy donors. 13 Jbeta primers and 60 Vbeta primers were used for the PCR. Using immunoSEQ multiplex PCR, the repertoire was profiled, and TCRdb retains in-frame clones only, with some absent. The sample consists of 140,000 or so clones, approximately 81% of them appearing once. Sequencing was performed on PBMCs. These receptors were collected from a boy younger than 10 in good health and CMV-seronegative.

This chain connects TRBV28 to TRBJ2-2; TRBD2 matches 11 bases. The CDR3 covers 16 residues. Germline CDR1 is MDHEN and CDR2 is SYDVKM. With 2 bases clipped from V and 7 bases from J, the junction kept 6 bases outside the gene matches. CDR3 nucleotide sequence: TGTGCCAGCAGTTTAGGCCTAGCGGGAGGTTTCGGGGAGCTGTTTTTT. Translation gives CASSLGLAGGFGELFF.

The chain is built from TRBV5-1 and TRBJ1-5, with 7 bases aligning to TRBD1. V lost 1 base, J lost 0 bases, and 7 bases stayed unmatched. Per the germline V gene, CDR1 is SGHRS and CDR2 is YFSETQ. The CDR3 contains 17 residues. CDR3 sequence reads: CASSLFPRTGSNQPQHF. The CDR3 bases are TGCGCCAGCAGCTTGTTCCCTCGGACAGGTAGCAATCAGCCCCAGCATTTT. Drawing the rest from reference TRBV5-1 and TRBJ1-5, the complete variable domain is KAGVTQTPRYLIKTRGQQVTLSCSPISGHRSVSWYQQTPGQGLQFLFEYFSETQRNKGNFPGRFSGRQFSNSRSEMNVSTLELGDSALYLCASSLFPRTGSNQPQHFGDGTRLSIL.

This rearrangement joins TRBV28 to TRBJ1-1, with D uncertain. Germline CDR1 reads MDHEN; CDR2 reads SYDVKM. Trimming left V 5 bases short and J 6 bases short, with 22 bases between. The CDR3 spans 16 residues. The CDR3 protein is CASSPAGSGLSAEAFF. The CDR3 region has the DNA TGTGCCAGCAGTCCCGCAGGATCGGGATTGAGCGCTGAAGCTTTCTTT. The complete variable domain, with remaining parts taken from reference TRBV28 and TRBJ1-1, reads DVKVTQSSRYLVKRTGEKVFLECVQDMDHENMFWYRQDPGLGLRLIYFSYDVKMKEKGDIPEGYSVSREKKERFSLILESASTNQTSMYLCASSPAGSGLSAEAFFGQGTRLTVV.

The gene calls are TRBV15 and TRBJ2-7; possibly TRBD1 for D (8 bases). This CDR3 is 16 amino acids long. Germline assignment: CDR1 LNHNV and CDR2 YYDKDF (reference sequence). The germline V and J ends were trimmed by 1 base and 7 bases, with 20 bases remaining between them. The CDR3 loop reads CATSRGRTGLGGEQYF. The CDR3 nucleotides are TGTGCCACCAGCAGAGGGAGGACAGGGCTGGGGGGGGAGCAGTACTTC. The complete variable domain, with remaining parts taken from reference TRBV15 and TRBJ2-7, reads DAMVIQNPRYQVTQFGKPVTLSCSQTLNHNVMYWYQQKSSQAPKLLFHYYDKDFNNEADTPDNFQSRRPNTSFCFLDIRSPGLGDTAMYLCATSRGRTGLGGEQYFGPGTRLTVT.

The J gene is TRBJ1-4, the V gene TRBV6-4; 11 nucleotides agree with TRBD1. V gave up 11 bases and J gave up 3 bases; unmatched junction bases: 2. This CDR3 has 13 amino acids. CDR1 and CDR2 (germline): MRHNA, SNTAGT. The CDR3 DNA follows: TGTGCCGGACAGGGGGCAGCTAATGAAAAACTGTTTTTT. It translates to CAGQGAANEKLFF.

The chain carries TRBV15 and TRBJ2-4; a possible D gene is TRBD2 (5 bases). The CDR3 totals 17 residues. Germline V gives CDR1 LNHNV, CDR2 YYDKDF (reference sequence). Trimming shortened V by 4 bases and J by 3 bases, and 19 bases separated the two germline ends. CDR3: CATSKVGLRADKNIQYF. CDR3 bases: TGTGCCACCAGCAAGGTTGGGTTAAGAGCGGACAAAAACATTCAGTACTTC.

Of note for this clone: The junction shows a germline mismatch at one end, possibly a read error. CDR3 protein: CSSSPRGTSGEQYF. CDR3 DNA: TGTTCCAGCAGCCCGCGTGGGACTAGCGGAGAGCAGTACTTC. The rearrangement links TRBV7-9 to TRBJ2-7; 11 nucleotides match TRBD2. This CDR3 is built from 14 residues. Germline loops: CDR1 SEHNR, CDR2 FQNEAQ (reference sequence).

This clone has more than one count but fewer than ten. The V and J genes are TRBV27 and TRBJ2-1; TRBD1 aligns across 7 bases. Trimming cost V 2 bases and J 6 bases; bases outside gene matches: 4. The CDR3 consists of 14 residues. Germline values: CDR1 MNHEY, CDR2 SMNVEV (reference sequence). This chain's CDR3 is CASSLPPGGNEQFF. The CDR3 nucleotides read TGTGCCAGCAGTTTACCGCCAGGGGGCAATGAGCAGTTCTTC.

The chain has TRBV7-2 and TRBJ2-1; TRBD1 is a possible D gene (5 bases). V gave up 3 bases and J gave up 7 bases, with 13 bases separating them. CDR1 is SGHTA, CDR2 FQGNSA, per germline. This CDR3 spans 14 amino acids. The CDR3 nucleotides read TGTGCCAGCAGCTTTTCAGGGAAACTAAATGAGCAGTTCTTC. The encoded protein is CASSFSGKLNEQFF.

V and J are TRBV5-1 and TRBJ2-5, with D perhaps matching TRBD2 (6 bases). CDR3 length: 17 residues. Deletions cut 1 base from V and 2 bases from J, with 18 bases between. Germline lookup yields CDR1 SGHRS and CDR2 YFSETQ. DNA of the CDR3: TGCGCCAGCAGCTTGATCCCGTCGGGGACTGGTCAAGAGACCCAGTACTTC. Protein: CASSLIPSGTGQETQYF.

J is TRBJ1-5 and V is TRBV27; 10 bases match TRBD1. Germline values: CDR1 MNHEY, CDR2 SMNVEV (reference sequence). The V and J ends lost 2 bases and 5 bases, in that order; junction bases with no gene match: 12. The CDR3 has 18 residues. The CDR3 DNA reads TGTGCCAGCAGTTTAACTGCTAATGACAGGGGGCTAGATCAGCCCCAGCATTTT. It translates to CASSLTANDRGLDQPQHF.

Note on this clone: Mismatch with germline at one junction end may stem from a read error. The sample contains more than one DNA sequence encoding this CDR3. The rearrangement links TRBV7-9 to TRBJ2-2; D may be TRBD2 (5 bases). Per the germline V gene, CDR1 is SEHNR and CDR2 is FQNEAQ (reference sequence). CDR3 size: 16 residues. In DNA form, the CDR3 reads TGTGCCAGCAGCCCATCACGGGGAGAGAGCACCGGGGAACTGTTTTTT. Its protein is CASSPSRGESTGELFF.

V usage is TRBV10-2 and J usage is TRBJ2-4; possible D gene TRBD2, 6 bases. Trimming took off 6 bases at V and 1 base at J, with 25 bases between the two ends. Per the germline V gene, CDR1 is WSHSY and CDR2 is SAAADI. The CDR3 is 19 residues long. The CDR3 DNA follows: TGCGCCAGCAGCGATGGAGGGCCCGGGCCGGTCGGGGCCAAAAACATTCAGTACTTC. It yields the protein CASSDGGPGPVGAKNIQYF.

The chain recombines TRBV6-6 with TRBJ1-5; the D gene is possibly TRBD1 (6 bases). Trimming took off 4 bases at V and 4 bases at J, with 11 bases between the two ends. This CDR3 is built from 14 residues. Germline CDR1 and CDR2: MNHNY and SVGAGI (reference sequence). CDR3 nucleotide sequence: TGTGCCAGCAGTTCCGGGACATTTAATCAGCCCCAGCATTTT. This gives the protein CASSSGTFNQPQHF.

The rearrangement joins TRBV7-9 to TRBJ2-7; a weak D match, TRBD2 (6 bases). Germline V lookup: CDR1 SEHNR, CDR2 FQNEAQ (reference sequence). V dropped 5 bases and J dropped 3 bases, with 20 bases sitting between them. This CDR3 spans 16 amino acids. The CDR3 coding sequence is TGTGCCAGCAGCCCTCCCCTGGAGGAGGGCCACTACGAGCAGTACTTC. Its translation is CASSPPLEEGHYEQYF.

As to this clone: At one end, the junction sequence differs from germline, possibly due to a read error. The rearrangement uses TRBV6-1 and TRBJ1-1; TRBD1 matches at 9 bases. The CDR3 runs to 11 residues. The germline V gene has CDR1 MNHNS and CDR2 SASEGT. The CDR3 protein is CASSELEGQGF. The CDR3 DNA is TGTGCCAGCAGTGAATTAGAAGGACAGGGGTTT.

The chain has TRBV9 and TRBJ2-3; TRBD1 matches 7 bases. The V gene end was trimmed by 0 bases and the J gene end by 6 bases; junction bases not matched to a gene: 7. The CDR3 is 15 residues long. Looked up from germline, CDR1 is SGDLS and CDR2 is YYNGEE. The CDR3 bases are TGTGCCAGCAGCGTAGCTGTGACAGGGTGGGATACGCAGTATTTT. This sequence encodes CASSVAVTGWDTQYF.